The table lists the clone carrying this T cell receptor (beta chain) with a count of one. Its antigen is as yet unknown. Germline values: CDR1 DFQATT, CDR2 SNEGSKA (reference sequence). Trimming took 0 bases from V and 2 from J; bases not matched to a gene: 8. This CDR3 is 17 amino acids long. This sample was taken from a study of identical twins. General observations from the study: A lower insertion count was a feature of abundant cord blood beta clonotypes, with no such feature in memory repertoires. For out-of-frame alpha sequences shared by twins, low generation probability was in excess.

TCRdb re-called the 5' RACE reads with MiXCR, one entry per CDR3 protein. The data hold about 890,000 distinct CDR3 sequences, with approximately 13% observed a single time. The data also belong to a second study, concerning yellow fever vaccine responses in identical twins.

The sequencing sample was made of PBMCs. The rearrangement links TRBV20-1 to TRBJ2-1; 9 bases are a match to TRBD2. This TCR came from a woman aged 18 to 35 in good health. CDR3 protein: CSARDRLAGTTYNEQFF. Here the CDR3 DNA reads TGCAGTGCTAGAGATCGCCTAGCGGGAACCACCTACAATGAGCAGTTCTTC.